One sample yielded the 7 T cell receptor beta chains listed below, sequenced in a study of cytomegalovirus exposure and HLA in healthy donors. PCR involved 60 Vbeta and 13 Jbeta primers. Only in-frame clones appear in the TCRdb table, and some are missing; sequencing was by immunoSEQ multiplex PCR. The sample has nearly 110,000 clones, approximately 81% seen once; the top ten hold 2% to 2.5%. Sequenced input: PBMCs. The receptor source for this set is a man aged 25 to 40 in good health and CMV-seronegative.

This clone was seen more than once but under ten times. V is TRBV5-1 and J is TRBJ2-7, with D unresolved. Germline V CDR1 and CDR2: SGHRS, YFSETQ. The germline V and J ends were trimmed by 7 bases and 0 bases, with 14 bases remaining between them. CDR3 length equals 14 residues. Here the CDR3 DNA reads TGCGCCAGCCAACCGCCCTCCAGCTCCTACGAGCAGTACTTC. Its translation: CASQPPSSSYEQYF.

V gene TRBV19 combines with J gene TRBJ2-3, with 9 bases lining up with TRBD2. CDR1 LNHDA and CDR2 SQIVND come from the germline V gene (reference sequence). This CDR3 comprises 12 residues. The V gene end was trimmed by 10 bases and the J gene end by 6 bases; junction bases not matched to a gene: 5. This CDR3 reads CATSLAGDTQYF. CDR3 DNA: TGTGCCACCTCCCTAGCGGGGGATACGCAGTATTTT. Full variable domain (missing parts from reference TRBV19 and TRBJ2-3): DGGITQSPKYLFRKEGQNVTLSCEQNLNHDAMYWYRQDPGQGLRLIYYSQIVNDFQKGDIAEGYSVSREKKESFPLTVTSAQKNPTAFYLCATSLAGDTQYFGPGTRLTVL.

The sample holds one count of this clone. The rearrangement joins TRBV7-6 to TRBJ2-2; TRBD2 agrees at 12 bases. The CDR3 sequence is 15 residues long. Trimming removed 5 bases from V and 7 bases from J; junction bases left unmatched: 5. Germline V CDR1 and CDR2: SGHVS, FNYEAQ. The DNA for the CDR3 is TGTGCCAGCAGCGTACGACTAGCGGGAGACGGGGAGCTGTTTTTT. Its translation: CASSVRLAGDGELFF.

This chain uses TRBV9 with TRBJ2-2; a possible D gene is TRBD2 (5 bases). The CDR3 extends over 17 amino acids. V was trimmed by 4 bases and J by 4 bases, leaving 20 bases between them. Germline V gene lookup returns CDR1 SGDLS and CDR2 YYNGEE. The CDR3 here is CASSPFSKGSGTGELFF. The CDR3 nucleotides read TGTGCCAGCAGCCCTTTCTCGAAAGGGAGCGGCACCGGGGAGCTGTTTTTT.

J is TRBJ1-1 and V is TRBV4-2; the D gene is possibly TRBD1 (6 bases). Germline CDR1 LGHNA, CDR2 YNFKEQ. The CDR3 length is 14 residues. V was trimmed by 5 bases and J by 4 bases, leaving 14 bases between them. CDR3 in DNA: TGTGCCAGCAGCTTTACAGGGTCCGCCACTGAAGCTTTCTTT. Its protein product is CASSFTGSATEAFF.

V gene TRBV29-1 combines with J gene TRBJ2-7; the D gene is possibly TRBD2 (6 bases). The germline V gene encodes CDR1 SQVTM and CDR2 ANQGSEA. The CDR3 loop spans 14 amino acids. Trimming took off 6 bases at V and 1 base at J, with 16 bases between the two ends. The CDR3 is CSVAPDYNSYEQYF. In DNA, the CDR3 is TGCAGCGTCGCCCCGGACTATAATTCCTACGAGCAGTACTTC.

V is TRBV4-1 and J is TRBJ2-3; D not certain. CDR1 and CDR2 (germline): MGHRA, YSYEKL. Trimming shortened V by 0 bases and J by 4 bases, and 11 bases separated the two germline ends. CDR3 size: 15 residues. CDR3 protein: CASSQDEDIADTQYF. As DNA, the CDR3 is TGCGCCAGCAGCCAAGATGAGGATATAGCAGATACGCAGTATTTT.